The 6 T cell receptor beta chains given below trace back to one sample, sequenced in a study of control samples from healthy donors and cancer patients. Libraries were prepared by immunoSEQ multiplex PCR; TCRdb keeps only in-frame clonotypes and omits some of them. The sample yields over 150,000 clones, about 94% seen once. Sequencing input: blood. The receptors come from a man aged 35-49 years in good health.

As for this clone: Additional DNA sequences in this sample encode the identical CDR3. V gene TRBV19 combines with J gene TRBJ1-5; maybe TRBD1 (6 bases). The V end lost 3 bases, the J end lost 5 bases, and 8 bases lay between the germline ends. Germline loops: CDR1 LNHDA, CDR2 SQIVND (reference sequence). The CDR3 runs 13 residues. DNA for the CDR3: TGTGCCAGTAGTATGTCAGGGGATCAGCCCCAGCATTTT. Amino acid sequence: CASSMSGDQPQHF.

This chain links TRBV7-8 with TRBJ2-7; maybe TRBD2 (6 bases). Germline V gene sequence: CDR1 SGHVS, CDR2 FQNEAQ. The CDR3 runs to 13 residues. The ends were cut back, 5 bases at V and 2 bases at J, with 10 bases in the middle. The CDR3 here is CASSQGLTYEQYF. DNA for the CDR3: TGTGCCAGCAGCCAGGGACTTACCTACGAGCAGTACTTC.

DNA of the CDR3: TGTGCCACCAGCGCCCCGGGACAACGTAGGGATACGCAGTATTTT. It translates to CATSAPGQRRDTQYF. This sequence joins TRBV24-1 and TRBJ2-3; perhaps TRBD1 as D (6 bases). The germline V and J ends were trimmed by 7 bases and 6 bases, with 19 bases remaining between them. CDR1 KGHDR and CDR2 SFDVKD come from the germline V gene. The CDR3 is 15 residues long.

V and J are TRBV5-1 and TRBJ1-6; unclear D gene. V shed 3 bases and J shed 7 bases, with 11 bases lying between them. CDR3 length: 14 amino acids. Looked up from germline, CDR1 is SGHRS and CDR2 is YFSETQ. The CDR3 loop reads CASSSWTENSPLHF. In DNA, the CDR3 is TGCGCCAGCAGCTCATGGACCGAGAATTCACCCCTCCACTTT.

The gene calls are TRBV10-2 and TRBJ1-2, with no clear D. V was shortened by 3 bases and J by 5 bases, with 4 bases between the two germline ends. This CDR3 spans 11 amino acids. Looked up from germline, CDR1 is WSHSY and CDR2 is SAAADI. The CDR3 protein is CASSDGYGYTF. Here the CDR3 DNA reads TGCGCCAGCAGTGATGGGTATGGCTACACCTTC.

The genes are TRBV5-5 and TRBJ1-2, with a weak D call TRBD1 (6 bases). This CDR3 region has 16 residues. Germline CDR1 reads SGHKS; CDR2 reads YYEKEE (reference sequence). The germline V and J ends were trimmed by 4 bases and 0 bases, with 16 bases remaining between them. As DNA, the CDR3 is TGTGCCAGCAGCCCGACTTTGGGGGCGGCTAACTATGGCTACACCTTC. Translating it yields CASSPTLGAANYGYTF.